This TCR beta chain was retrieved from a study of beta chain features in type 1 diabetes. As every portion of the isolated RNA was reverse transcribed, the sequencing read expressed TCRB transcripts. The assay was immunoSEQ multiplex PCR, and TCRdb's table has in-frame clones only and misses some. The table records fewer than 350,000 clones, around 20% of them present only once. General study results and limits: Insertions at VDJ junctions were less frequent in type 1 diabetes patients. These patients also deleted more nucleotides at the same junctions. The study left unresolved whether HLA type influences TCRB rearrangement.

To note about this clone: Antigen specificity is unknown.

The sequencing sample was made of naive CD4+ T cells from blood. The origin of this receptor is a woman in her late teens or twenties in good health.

CDR3 bases: TGTGCCAGCAGTCTTAGGACTAGCGGGAGGGATTCCGGGGAGCTGTTTTTT. The encoded protein is CASSLRTSGRDSGELFF. This sequence joins TRBV5-4 and TRBJ2-2; 15 bases map to TRBD2. V gave up 5 bases and J gave up 6 bases; unmatched junction bases: 8. The CDR3 extends over 17 amino acids. Germline CDR1 is SGHNT and CDR2 is YYREEE (reference sequence). Full variable domain (missing parts from reference TRBV5-4 and TRBJ2-2): ETGVTQSPTHLIKTRGQQVTLRCSSQSGHNTVSWYQQALGQGPQFIFQYYREEENGRGNFPPRFSGLQFPNYSSELNVNALELDDSALYLCASSLRTSGRDSGELFFGEGSRLTVL.